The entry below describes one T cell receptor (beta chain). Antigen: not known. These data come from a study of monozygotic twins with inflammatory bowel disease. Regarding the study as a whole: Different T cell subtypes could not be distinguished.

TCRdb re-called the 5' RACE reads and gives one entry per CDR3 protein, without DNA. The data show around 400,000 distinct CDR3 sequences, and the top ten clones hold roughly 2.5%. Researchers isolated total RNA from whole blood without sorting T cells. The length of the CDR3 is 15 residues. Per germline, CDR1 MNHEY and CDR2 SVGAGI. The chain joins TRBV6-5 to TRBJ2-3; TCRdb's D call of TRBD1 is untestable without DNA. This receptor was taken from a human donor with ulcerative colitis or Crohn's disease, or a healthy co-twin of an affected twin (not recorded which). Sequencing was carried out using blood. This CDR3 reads CASSTRPHGADTQYF.